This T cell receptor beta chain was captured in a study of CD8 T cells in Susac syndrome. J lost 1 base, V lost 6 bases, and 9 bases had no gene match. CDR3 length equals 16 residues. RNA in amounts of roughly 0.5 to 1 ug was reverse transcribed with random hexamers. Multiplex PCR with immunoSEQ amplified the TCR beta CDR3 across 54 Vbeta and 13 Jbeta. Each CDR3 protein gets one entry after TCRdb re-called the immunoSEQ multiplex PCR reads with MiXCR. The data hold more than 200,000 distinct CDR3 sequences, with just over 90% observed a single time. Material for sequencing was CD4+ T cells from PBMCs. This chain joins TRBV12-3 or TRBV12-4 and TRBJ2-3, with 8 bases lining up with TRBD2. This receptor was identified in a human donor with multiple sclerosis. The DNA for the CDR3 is TGTGCCAGCAGCCGTAGAGCGGGAGCTCGCACAGATACGCAGTATTTT. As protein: CASSRRAGARTDTQYF.